The source of this T cell receptor (beta chain) is a study of CD8 T cells in Susac syndrome. Sequencing of TCR beta, carried out with a high-throughput approach, was applied to CD8+ and CD4+ T cells from the blood. TEMRA cells were FACS-enriched, while CD8+ and CD4+ T cells were negatively isolated. Reverse transcription of roughly 0.45 to 1 ug RNA was carried out with random hexamers. immunoSEQ multiplex PCR amplified TCR beta CDR3 across 54 Vbeta, 13 Jbeta. TCRdb re-derived calls from the immunoSEQ multiplex PCR reads in MiXCR, one entry per CDR3 protein. The sample lists some 450,000 distinct CDR3 sequences; more than 80% were seen once. Germline assignment: CDR1 SGHRS and CDR2 YFSETQ. The CDR3 is 17 amino acids. V trimming: 6 bases; J trimming: 3 bases; junction bases outside the gene matches: 16.

This receptor was obtained from a human donor with multiple sclerosis. Sequences were obtained from CD8+ T cells from PBMCs. The rearrangement joins TRBV5-1 to TRBJ2-5; 8 bases agree with TRBD2. In DNA form, the CDR3 reads TGCGCCAGCACCCTAGACCGGAGGCGGGGGGCCGAAGAGACCCAGTACTTC. Protein product: CASTLDRRRGAEETQYF.